The 4 T cell receptor beta chains presented below share a single source sample, sequenced in a study of T cell repertoires in cytomegalovirus infection. The antigens these receptors bind are not known. TCRdb independently ran MiXCR on the reads; one entry per CDR3 protein. The data contain some 480,000 distinct CDR3 sequences, around a third of them singletons. Source: cultured PBMCs, taken from culture after CMV antigen stimulation. The receptors were sampled from a human donor in good health (CMV status not recorded). Some clones in this sample may be carry-over from other donors' samples.

The J gene is TRBJ2-1, the V gene TRBV28; D possibly corresponds to TRBD1 (5 bases). The V gene's germline CDR1 is MDHEN and CDR2 SYDVKM. With 8 bases removed from V and 4 bases from J, the gap between germline ends came to 9 bases. CDR3 length: 12 amino acids. CDR3 bases: TGTGCCAGCCATGACAGTTACAATGAGCAGTTCTTC. Amino acids: CASHDSYNEQFF.

There are a few counts of this clonotype. V is TRBV7-2 and J is TRBJ1-1; TRBD1 agrees at 7 bases. The CDR3 length is 14 residues. Germline V gene lookup returns CDR1 SGHTA and CDR2 FQGNSA. V dropped 4 bases and J dropped 5; count of bases not matched to a gene: 7. The CDR3 nucleotides are TGTGCCAGCAGCTCAGGCCAGGGGGTTACTGAAGCTTTCTTT. Amino acid sequence: CASSSGQGVTEAFF.

This clonotype occurred a few times. The rearrangement links TRBV7-9 to TRBJ1-5; possibly TRBD1 for D (6 bases). Per the germline V gene, CDR1 is SEHNR and CDR2 is FQNEAQ (reference sequence). V was trimmed by 4 bases and J by 2 bases, leaving 15 bases between them. This CDR3 has 16 residues. The CDR3 nucleotides are TGTGCCAGCAGCTCCGAGCTGGAGGGGGGCAATCAGCCCCAGCATTTT. This encodes CASSSELEGGNQPQHF.

This clonotype was counted a few times. The chain carries TRBV6-6 and TRBJ2-5; 11 bases match TRBD2. With V trimmed by 6 bases and J by 5 bases, 5 bases remained unmatched. There are 14 residues in the CDR3. Germline CDR1 MNHNY, CDR2 SVGAGI (reference sequence). The CDR3 loop is CASSGLAGWETQYF. The CDR3 DNA is TGTGCCAGCAGCGGACTAGCGGGTTGGGAGACCCAGTACTTC.